These T cell receptor beta chains were read from a single sample in a study of long-term antiretroviral therapy in people with HIV. The method was immunoSEQ multiplex PCR; TCRdb's version includes in-frame clones alone and lacks a portion of them. The sample holds around 30,000 clones; roughly 96% are singletons and the top ten take roughly 7.3%. The sample here was unsorted PBMCs, taken 5.3 years after starting antiretroviral therapy. The origin of the receptors is a man younger than 40 with HIV. The conserved cysteine and the conserved F or W are not part of the CDR3 here. For some rows the clone size is stated as once, few or many, or as a class when expanded; others skip it.

clone size: -
V gene: TRBV27
CDR3 protein: ASSLLGHGLLYQETQY

clone size: -
V gene: TRBV19
CDR3 protein: ASRARGSGANVLT

clone size: -
V gene: TRBV7-9
CDR3 protein: ASSLAINYGYT

clone size: -
V gene: TRBV18
CDR3 protein: ASSPAGTGELF

clone size: -
V gene: TRBV13
CDR3 protein: ASSPPGQPTGEQY

clone size: -
V gene: TRBV7-8
CDR3 protein: ASSLVLWDNVANYGYT

clone size: -
V gene: TRBV6-5
CDR3 protein: ASSSSRAYYGYT

clone size: once
V gene: TRBV7-2
CDR3 protein: ASSYGETQY

clone size: -
V gene: TRBV2
CDR3 protein: ASTNSFYGYT

clone size: -
V gene: TRBV11-2
CDR3 protein: ASSLDLPNEQF

clone size: -
V gene: TRBV7-8
CDR3 protein: ASSLATGGEYTEAF

clone size: once
V gene: TRBV9
CDR3 protein: ASSAPPGLIKSDTQY

clone size: -
V gene: TRBV7-2
CDR3 protein: ASSSWRVNTEAF

clone size: -
V gene: TRBV7-3
CDR3 protein: ASSYTGTVNTGELF

clone size: -
V gene: TRBV10-2
CDR3 protein: ASSPSGQGGNEQF

clone size: once
V gene: TRBV13
CDR3 protein: ASSVGAGGMEQF

clone size: -
V gene: TRBV7-8
CDR3 protein: ASSGPGQNTGELF

clone size: -
V gene: TRBV5-4
CDR3 protein: ASSLAGASGGDTQY

clone size: once
V gene: TRBV30
CDR3 protein: AWEGSSLGNEQF

clone size: -
V gene: TRBV5-4
CDR3 protein: ASSQGRGETQY

clone size: -
V gene: TRBV6-5
CDR3 protein: ASSYDWGSTEAF

clone size: -
V gene: TRBV12-5
CDR3 protein: ASGYPRRGHGYT

clone size: once
V gene: TRBV7-2
CDR3 protein: ASGRQGPNTEAF

clone size: -
V gene: TRBV7-7
CDR3 protein: ASRPTGQGIYEQY

clone size: -
V gene: TRBV7-9
CDR3 protein: ASPLGGATNTGELF

clone size: -
V gene: TRBV20-1
CDR3 protein: SVSSYEQY

clone size: -
V gene: TRBV30
CDR3 protein: AWSVTGVRGNQPQH

clone size: -
V gene: TRBV6-5
CDR3 protein: ASRGETAVYGYT

clone size: -
V gene: TRBV5-8
CDR3 protein: ASSLEAGAYNEQF

clone size: once
V gene: TRBV29-1
CDR3 protein: SVDHGGQETQY

clone size: once
V gene: TRBV11-1
CDR3 protein: ASSPGGDSSYEQY

clone size: -
V gene: TRBV6-1
CDR3 protein: ASSEAGDDGYT

clone size: -
V gene: TRBV25-1
CDR3 protein: ASSRWAGLRHTIY

clone size: once
V gene: TRBV7-2
CDR3 protein: ASSPRRLAVHASGELF

clone size: -
V gene: TRBV28
CDR3 protein: ATRLGELF

clone size: -
V gene: TRBV13
CDR3 protein: ASSGQDSSNEQF

clone size: -
V gene: TRBV7-9
CDR3 protein: ASSFTRTSGRTSYNEQF

clone size: few
V gene: TRBV21-1
CDR3 protein: ASSKEGRIHSNQPQH

clone size: once
V gene: TRBV7-3
CDR3 protein: ASSLWGGKEQF

clone size: -
V gene: TRBV19
CDR3 protein: ASSMGQTYGYT

clone size: -
V gene: TRBV11-2
CDR3 protein: ASSFGQDANYGYT

clone size: -
V gene: TRBV4-2
CDR3 protein: ASSQWDRPQH

clone size: once
V gene: TRBV11-2
CDR3 protein: ASIPFRGAGANVLT

clone size: -
V gene: TRBV15
CDR3 protein: ATSRHTSSSGNTIY

clone size: -
V gene: TRBV7-9
CDR3 protein: ASSPRLLANEQF

clone size: -
V gene: TRBV30
CDR3 protein: AWSPSISTEAF

clone size: -
V gene: TRBV10-3
CDR3 protein: AISDWTSGHNEQF

clone size: -
V gene: TRBV4-2
CDR3 protein: ASSPTGNSQPQH

clone size: -
V gene: TRBV7-9
CDR3 protein: ASSLTELGYT

clone size: -
V gene: TRBV5-1
CDR3 protein: ASSPQVNTEAF

clone size: once
V gene: TRBV7-3
CDR3 protein: ASSATGSSGYEQY

clone size: -
V gene: TRBV18
CDR3 protein: ASSPPGQGNEKLF

clone size: once
V gene: TRBV6-1
CDR3 protein: ASSESSSGNTIY

clone size: -
V gene: TRBV14
CDR3 protein: ASSQFVSTDTQY

clone size: -
V gene: TRBV9
CDR3 protein: ASSGTGLYQETQY

clone size: -
V gene: TRBV27
CDR3 protein: ASSPGGNYGYT